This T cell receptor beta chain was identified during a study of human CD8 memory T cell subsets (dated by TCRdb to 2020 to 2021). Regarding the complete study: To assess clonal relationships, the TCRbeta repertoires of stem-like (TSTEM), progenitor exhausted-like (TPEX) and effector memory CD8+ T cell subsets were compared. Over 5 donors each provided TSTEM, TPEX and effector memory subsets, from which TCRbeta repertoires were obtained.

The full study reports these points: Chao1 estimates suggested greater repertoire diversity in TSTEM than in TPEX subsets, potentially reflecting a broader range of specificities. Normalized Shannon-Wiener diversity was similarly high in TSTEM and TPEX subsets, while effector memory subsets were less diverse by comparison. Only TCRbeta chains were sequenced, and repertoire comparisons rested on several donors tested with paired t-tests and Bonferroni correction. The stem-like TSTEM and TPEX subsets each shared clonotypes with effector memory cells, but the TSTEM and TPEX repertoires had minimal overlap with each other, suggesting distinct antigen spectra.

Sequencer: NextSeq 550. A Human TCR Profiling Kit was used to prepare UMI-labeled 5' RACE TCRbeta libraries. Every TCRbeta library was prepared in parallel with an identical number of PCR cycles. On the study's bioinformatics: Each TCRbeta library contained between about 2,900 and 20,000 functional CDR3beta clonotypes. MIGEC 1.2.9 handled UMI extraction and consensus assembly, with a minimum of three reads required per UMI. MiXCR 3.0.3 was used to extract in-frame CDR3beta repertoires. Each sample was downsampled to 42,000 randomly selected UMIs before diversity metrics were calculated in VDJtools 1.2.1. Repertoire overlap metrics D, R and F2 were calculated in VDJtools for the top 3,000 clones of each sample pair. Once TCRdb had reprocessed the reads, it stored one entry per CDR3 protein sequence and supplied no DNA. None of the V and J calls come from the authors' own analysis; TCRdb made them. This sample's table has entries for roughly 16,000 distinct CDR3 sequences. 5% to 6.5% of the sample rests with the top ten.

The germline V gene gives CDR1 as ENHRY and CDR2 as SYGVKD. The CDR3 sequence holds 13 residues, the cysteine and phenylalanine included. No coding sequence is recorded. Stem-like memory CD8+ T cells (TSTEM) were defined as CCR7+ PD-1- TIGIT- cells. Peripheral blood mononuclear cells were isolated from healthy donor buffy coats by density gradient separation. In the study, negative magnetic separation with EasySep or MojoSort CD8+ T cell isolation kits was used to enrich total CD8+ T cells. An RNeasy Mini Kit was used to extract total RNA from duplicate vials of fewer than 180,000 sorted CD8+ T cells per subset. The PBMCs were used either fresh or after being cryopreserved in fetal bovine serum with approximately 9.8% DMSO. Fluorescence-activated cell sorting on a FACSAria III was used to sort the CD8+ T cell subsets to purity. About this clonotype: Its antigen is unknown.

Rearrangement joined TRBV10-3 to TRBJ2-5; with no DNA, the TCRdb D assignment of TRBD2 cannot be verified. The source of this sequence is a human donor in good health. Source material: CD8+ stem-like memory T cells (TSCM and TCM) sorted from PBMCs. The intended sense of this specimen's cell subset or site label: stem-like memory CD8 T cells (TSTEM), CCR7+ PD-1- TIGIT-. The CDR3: CAISGAVGETQYF.